A single sample is the source of the 11 T cell receptor beta chains below, sequenced in a study of T-cell memory formation after mild COVID-19. One entry per CDR3 protein results from TCRdb running MiXCR on the 5' RACE reads. The sample holds about 470,000 distinct CDR3 sequences, roughly 18% seen once. The sequencing sample was made of PBMCs or a T cell subset sorted from them (not recorded which). Every receptor here comes from an adult woman who had mild COVID-19 (a few samples of this study predate the infection). Cell type and time point are not known.

A few counts support this clonotype. The chain couples TRBV5-1 to TRBJ2-7; D possibly corresponds to TRBD2 (5 bases). V lost 4 bases and J 6 bases, leaving 17 bases between the germline ends. This CDR3 spans 14 amino acids. The V gene's germline CDR1 is SGHRS and CDR2 YFSETQ. CDR3 in amino acids: CASSPRADRGEQYF. The CDR3 DNA sequence: TGCGCCAGCAGCCCCCGGGCCGACCGGGGCGAGCAGTACTTC. Full variable domain (rest looked up from reference TRBV5-1 and TRBJ2-7): KAGVTQTPRYLIKTRGQQVTLSCSPISGHRSVSWYQQTPGQGLQFLFEYFSETQRNKGNFPGRFSGRQFSNSRSEMNVSTLELGDSALYLCASSPRADRGEQYFGPGTRLTVT.

This clonotype was found a few times. The genes are TRBV10-2 and TRBJ1-3, with 8 bases identical to TRBD1. The CDR3 loop spans 15 amino acids. Germline CDR1 reads WSHSY; CDR2 reads SAAADI. J was trimmed by 0 bases and V by 5 bases; bases with no gene match: 3. DNA for the CDR3: TGCGCCAGCAGTAACAGGGGGAACTCTGGAAACACCATATATTTT. Translating gives CASSNRGNSGNTIYF.

The gene calls are TRBV3-1 and TRBJ1-1; no reliable D call. The V gene lost 7 bases and the J gene lost 0 bases, with 12 bases spanning the gap. The CDR3 has 14 residues. From germline, CDR1 is LGHDT and CDR2 YNNKEL (reference sequence). CDR3 protein: CASIQEGLNTEAFF. CDR3 nucleotide sequence: TGTGCCAGCATCCAGGAAGGGCTGAACACTGAAGCTTTCTTT.

This clonotype was seen more than once but under ten times. The chain recombines TRBV9 with TRBJ1-1, with 7 bases that match TRBD1. CDR1 and CDR2 from the germline V gene are SGDLS and YYNGEE. This CDR3 region has 18 residues. With 0 bases clipped from V and 1 base from J, the junction kept 12 bases outside the gene matches. The CDR3 coding sequence is TGTGCCAGCAGCGTAGGACTTCGTCCGGGACAGTCGAACACTGAAGCTTTCTTT. Translation: CASSVGLRPGQSNTEAFF. Together with reference TRBV9 and TRBJ1-1, the CDR3 gives the full variable domain: DSGVTQTPKHLITATGQRVTLRCSPRSGDLSVYWYQQSLDQGLQFLIQYYNGEERAKGNILERFSAQQFPDLHSELNLSSLELGDSALYFCASSVGLRPGQSNTEAFFGQGTRLTVV.

V gene TRBV7-9 combines with J gene TRBJ2-6; D possibly corresponds to TRBD1 (6 bases). Germline V gives CDR1 SEHNR, CDR2 FQNEAQ (reference sequence). Trimming left V 2 bases short and J 2 bases short, with 10 bases between. The CDR3 covers 16 residues. The CDR3: CASSLRSGAGANVLTF. The CDR3 DNA reads as TGTGCCAGCAGCTTAAGATCAGGGGCTGGGGCCAACGTCCTGACTTTC.

This clonotype was detected a few times. This chain connects TRBV27 to TRBJ2-3; D may be TRBD1 (5 bases). The CDR3 covers 14 residues. Germline CDR1 is MNHEY and CDR2 is SMNVEV (reference sequence). The V end was cut by 2 bases, the J end by 1 base, with 7 bases between. This chain's CDR3 is CASSLMTGTDTQYF. The CDR3, as DNA: TGTGCCAGCAGTTTAATGACAGGCACAGATACGCAGTATTTT.

In its sample, this clonotype was seen a few times. V gene TRBV12-3 or TRBV12-4 combines with J gene TRBJ2-2; D is tentatively TRBD1 or TRBD2 (5 bases each). CDR3 length: 16 amino acids. V shed 7 bases and J shed 6 bases, with 21 bases lying between them. The CDR3 reads CASKPQGAAAAGELFF. The CDR3 DNA sequence: TGTGCCAGCAAGCCCCAGGGAGCAGCCGCGGCCGGGGAGCTGTTTTTT.

The chain recombines TRBV4-1 with TRBJ2-7, with D possibly matching TRBD1 (5 bases). CDR1 MGHRA and CDR2 YSYEKL come from the germline V gene. V lost 0 bases and J lost 3, with 12 bases in between. This CDR3 comprises 15 residues. The CDR3 region has the DNA TGCGCCAGCAGCCAAGATAAAGGACACCACTACGAGCAGTACTTC. Translation: CASSQDKGHHYEQYF.

This clonotype was found a few times. This sequence joins TRBV4-3 and TRBJ2-1; possibly TRBD2 for D (5 bases). V dropped 0 bases and J dropped 0 bases, with 15 bases sitting between them. CDR1 and CDR2 from the germline V gene are LGHNA and YSLEER. The CDR3 is 18 amino acids. The CDR3 protein is CASSQDKRYPSSYNEQFF. CDR3 in DNA: TGCGCCAGCAGCCAAGATAAGCGGTACCCAAGCTCCTACAATGAGCAGTTCTTC.

The chain carries TRBV20-1 and TRBJ1-5, with D hard to call. The CDR3 contains 14 residues. CDR1 is DFQATT and CDR2 is SNEGSKA in the germline V gene (reference sequence). V was clipped by 1 base and J by 1 base, with 8 bases between them. The CDR3 DNA reads TGCAGTGCTAGAGCCCCCACCAGCAATCAGCCCCAGCATTTT. Its translation: CSARAPTSNQPQHF.

The gene calls are TRBV5-6 and TRBJ1-1; perhaps TRBD1 as D (6 bases). The CDR3 sequence is 14 residues long. V dropped 4 bases and J dropped 4 bases, with 14 bases sitting between them. Germline lookup yields CDR1 SGHDT and CDR2 YYEEEE. CDR3 coding DNA: TGTGCCAGCAGCGCGTGGGGGCGGGGCACTGAAGCTTTCTTT. Protein sequence: CASSAWGRGTEAFF.